This TCR beta chain was found in a study of post-analysis software for immune sequencing data. Study as a whole: Courses of disease covered relapsing-remitting, secondary progressive and progressive-relapsing multiple sclerosis. Overall study results and limits: Controls had lower frequencies than patients of five TRBV segments, which included TRBV5-6, TRBV5-1 and TRBV20-1. Controls showed significantly higher normalized Chao1 diversity than did multiple sclerosis patients. Those samples that were prepared in the same batch co-clustered strongly by F measure.

This clonotype has just a few counts. Its antigen is unknown. Germline V gene lookup returns CDR1 SGHRS and CDR2 YFSETQ. Trimming took off 1 base at V and 1 base at J, with 11 bases between the two ends. This CDR3 has 16 residues. Libraries were made from TCR beta cDNA, and they carried unique molecular identifiers. Yield was some 540,000 cDNA molecules from approximately 0.91 to 9.4 million T cells. TCRdb used MiXCR to reprocess the PCR reads, holding one entry per CDR3 protein. The table records 450,000 to 700,000 distinct CDR3 sequences, 44% of them present only once. The sequencing input was blood. The chain carries TRBV5-1 and TRBJ1-4; D is undetermined. This TCR derives from a girl between 10 and 17 years old with multiple sclerosis. In nucleotides, the CDR3 is TGCGCCAGCAGCTTGACGACGCCCCAAACTAATGAAAAACTGTTTTTT. This encodes CASSLTTPQTNEKLFF. The full variable domain, in which reference TRBV5-1 and TRBJ1-4 provide the parts outside the CDR3, is KAGVTQTPRYLIKTRGQQVTLSCSPISGHRSVSWYQQTPGQGLQFLFEYFSETQRNKGNFPGRFSGRQFSNSRSEMNVSTLELGDSALYLCASSLTTPQTNEKLFFGSGTQLSVL.